The T cell receptor beta chain under discussion was sequenced for a study of cytomegalovirus exposure and HLA in healthy donors. Study-wide findings and caveats: Among CMV-associated TCR beta chains, most appeared HLA-restricted in a later analysis.

About this clone itself: Its antigen remains unknown.

The PCR had 60 Vbeta and 13 Jbeta primers. Clones were sequenced by immunoSEQ multiplex PCR, and TCRdb holds only the in-frame ones, with some missing. The sample includes about 180,000 clones, over 75% of them seen just once. This CDR3 region has 18 residues. Trimming took off 1 base at V and 0 bases at J, with 16 bases between the two ends. Per the germline V gene, CDR1 is MNHEY and CDR2 is SMNVEV (reference sequence). The specimen sequenced was PBMCs. This chain links TRBV27 with TRBJ2-1, with D possibly being TRBD1 (6 bases). This TCR was sampled from a man in his sixties in good health and CMV-seronegative. The CDR3 is CASSLLALGQNSYNEQFF. CDR3 bases: TGTGCCAGCAGTTTATTGGCCCTCGGACAGAACTCCTACAATGAGCAGTTCTTC.